This T cell receptor beta chain originates from a study of T and B cells in COVID-19 patients. Study information: Peripheral blood came from COVID-19 patients with active infection or after recovery.

V was clipped by 3 bases and J by 9 bases; unmatched bases: 6. CDR1 is SGHRS, CDR2 YFSETQ, per germline. This CDR3 has 14 amino acids. From blood, roughly 250-500 ng of genomic DNA served as TRB template. Multiplex PCR with BIOMED2 TRB-A/B primer pools amplified TRB rearrangements. TCRdb re-called the multiplex PCR reads with MiXCR, one entry per CDR3 protein. Found here are about 15,000 distinct CDR3 sequences, roughly 28% of them singletons; the top ten hold less than 4.5%. The clonotype originates from a human donor who had recovered from COVID-19. The chain combines TRBV5-1 with TRBJ2-1; TRBD2 agrees at 10 bases. The sequenced material came from blood. The CDR3 reads CASSWGTSVGEQFF. CDR3 sequence (DNA): TGCGCCAGCAGCTGGGGGACTAGCGTCGGTGAGCAGTTCTTC.